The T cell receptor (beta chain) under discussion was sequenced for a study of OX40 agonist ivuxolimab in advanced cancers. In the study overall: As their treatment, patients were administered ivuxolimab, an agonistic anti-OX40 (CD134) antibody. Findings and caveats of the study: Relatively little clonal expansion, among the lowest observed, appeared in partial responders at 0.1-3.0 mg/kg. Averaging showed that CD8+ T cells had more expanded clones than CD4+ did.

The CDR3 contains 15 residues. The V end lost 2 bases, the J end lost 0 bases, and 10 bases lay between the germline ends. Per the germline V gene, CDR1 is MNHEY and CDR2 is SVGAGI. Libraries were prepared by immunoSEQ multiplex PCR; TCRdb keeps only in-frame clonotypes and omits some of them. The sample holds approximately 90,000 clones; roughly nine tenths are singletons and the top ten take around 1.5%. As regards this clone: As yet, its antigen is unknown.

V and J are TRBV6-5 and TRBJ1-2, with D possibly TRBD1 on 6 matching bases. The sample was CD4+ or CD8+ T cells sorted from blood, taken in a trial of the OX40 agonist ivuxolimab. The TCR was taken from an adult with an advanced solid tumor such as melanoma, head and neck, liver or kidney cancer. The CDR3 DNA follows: TGTGCCAGCAGTTACGGACAGAGCTCTAACTATGGCTACACCTTC. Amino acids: CASSYGQSSNYGYTF.